This TCR beta chain is from a study of blood T cell repertoires in COVID-19. Study-level information: Both acute and convalescent COVID-19 samples were obtained from the United States, Italy and Spain. Sources were T cells, B-cell-depleted T cells, or PBMCs; the material itself was cDNA or gDNA.

Original processing notes: Quantification of nucleated cells was approximated via reference gene primer amplification. Sequencing was performed with immunoSEQ multiplex PCR; in TCRdb, only in-frame clones are kept and a portion is missing. V and J calls plus clone size are reproduced from that table; the DNA served to infer D and trimming. There are approximately 250,000 clones in the sample; nearly 85% occur only once, and 7.5% to 9% lies in the top ten. The TCR sequence derives from a human donor in a cohort sampled during active COVID-19. What was sequenced was peripheral blood.

The CDR3 DNA sequence: TGTGCCAGCTCACCACGGGCCCTTACTAGCACAGATACGCAGTATTTT. Translating gives CASSPRALTSTDTQYF. V usage is TRBV18 and J usage is TRBJ2-3; no firm D call. V lost 1 base to trimming and J lost 0 bases, with 11 bases between them. Germline lookup yields CDR1 KGHSH and CDR2 LQKENI. The CDR3 covers 16 residues.